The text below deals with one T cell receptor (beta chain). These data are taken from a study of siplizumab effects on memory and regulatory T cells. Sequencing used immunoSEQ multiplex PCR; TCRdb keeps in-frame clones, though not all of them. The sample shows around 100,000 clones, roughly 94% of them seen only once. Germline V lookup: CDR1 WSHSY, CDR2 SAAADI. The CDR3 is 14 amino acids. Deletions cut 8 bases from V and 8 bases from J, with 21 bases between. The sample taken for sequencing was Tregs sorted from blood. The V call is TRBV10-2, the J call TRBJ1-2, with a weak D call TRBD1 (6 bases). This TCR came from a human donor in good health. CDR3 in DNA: TGCGCCAGCCTTCAAGGGAGGGGGTCGGGAGGCTACACCTTC. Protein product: CASLQGRGSGGYTF.